The 16 T cell receptor beta chains reported below all come from one sample, sequenced in a study of T cell responses to AZD1222 COVID-19 vaccine. Repertoires were generated with immunoSEQ multiplex PCR, while TCRdb's copy carries only in-frame clones and drops some. The table records some 90,000 clones, about 85% of them present only once. This specimen consisted of peripheral blood, obtained on day 0 of AZD1222 vaccination. The receptors derive from an adult in good health.

This chain joins TRBV29-1 and TRBJ1-1, with 8 bases fitting TRBD1. This CDR3 spans 13 amino acids. The V gene end was trimmed by 5 bases and the J gene end by 4 bases; junction bases not matched to a gene: 6. Germline V gene data show CDR1 as SQVTM and CDR2 as ANQGSEA. CDR3 amino acids: CSVQGARGTEAFF. As DNA, the CDR3 is TGCAGCGTTCAGGGGGCCAGGGGCACTGAAGCTTTCTTT.

The V gene is TRBV19, the J gene TRBJ1-1; 8 positions agree with TRBD1. The CDR3 is 14 residues long. Germline V gives CDR1 LNHDA, CDR2 SQIVND (reference sequence). Losses at the gene ends were 8 bases for V and 5 bases for J; bases not matched to a gene: 10. The CDR3 spells CASGVDRGQTEAFF. The CDR3 DNA sequence: TGTGCCAGTGGGGTCGACAGGGGACAAACTGAAGCTTTCTTT.

A few counts support this clone. The V call is TRBV7-2, the J call TRBJ2-3; D is perhaps TRBD1 or TRBD2 (6 bases each). V shed 5 bases and J shed 6 bases, with 9 bases lying between them. Germline lookup yields CDR1 SGHTA and CDR2 FQGNSA. The CDR3 runs to 12 residues. The CDR3 DNA sequence: TGTGCCAGCAGCCAAGGGGGGGATACGCAGTATTTT. It yields the protein CASSQGGDTQYF.

The V and J genes are TRBV27 and TRBJ2-2; no clear D gene. V was cut by 2 bases and J by 1 base, with 5 bases left in between. The CDR3 contains 14 residues. Germline V gives CDR1 MNHEY, CDR2 SMNVEV (reference sequence). CDR3 amino acids: CASSLRGNTGELFF. The DNA of the CDR3 is TGTGCCAGCAGTTTACGCGGGAACACCGGGGAGCTGTTTTTT.

This chain uses TRBV18 with TRBJ1-5, with 9 bases matching TRBD1. V shed 6 bases and J 5 bases; nucleotides not matched to a gene: 8. Germline V gives CDR1 KGHSH, CDR2 LQKENI. The CDR3 has 15 amino acids. In nucleotides, the CDR3 is TGTGCCAGCTCTCAGGGACAGGGCAAACATCAGCCCCAGCATTTT. It is translated as CASSQGQGKHQPQHF. Supplemented by reference TRBV18 and TRBJ1-5, the full variable domain reads NAGVMQNPRHLVRRRGQEARLRCSPMKGHSHVYWYRQLPEEGLKFMVYLQKENIIDESGMPKERFSAEFPKEGPSILRIQQVVRGDSAAYFCASSQGQGKHQPQHFGDGTRLSIL.

V gene TRBV6-2 or TRBV6-3 combines with J gene TRBJ2-1; a possible D gene is TRBD1 (5 bases). Trimming stripped 4 bases from V and 8 bases from J, with 9 bases between. Germline V gene sequence: CDR1 MNHEY, CDR2 SVGEGT. There are 12 residues in the CDR3. The CDR3 DNA reads TGTGCCAGCAGTTTACAGGCAGATGAGCAGTTCTTC. The encoded protein is CASSLQADEQFF.

The rearrangement joins TRBV4-3 to TRBJ2-2, with D perhaps matching TRBD1 (6 bases). CDR3 length: 16 residues. V was cut by 1 base and J by 4 bases, with 13 bases left in between. Germline V gives CDR1 LGHNA, CDR2 YSLEER. The CDR3 loop is CASSQVGPGVTGELFF. The CDR3 DNA sequence: TGCGCCAGCAGCCAAGTAGGCCCAGGGGTCACCGGGGAGCTGTTTTTT.

The CDR3 DNA reads as TGTGCCAGCAGCTACTATGGAGGGGCCCTGGGGTACTTC. Protein sequence: CASSYYGGALGYF. This chain links TRBV7-2 with TRBJ2-5; D is perhaps TRBD2 (6 bases). Trimming pared 4 bases from V and 13 bases from J, leaving 19 bases between. Germline V CDR1 and CDR2: SGHTA, FQGNSA. The CDR3 loop spans 13 amino acids.

This chain connects TRBV30 to TRBJ2-7; D is ambiguous. Trimming shortened V by 2 bases and J by 4 bases, and 9 bases separated the two germline ends. The CDR3 runs 12 residues. Germline CDR1 and CDR2: GTSNPN and SVGIG (reference sequence). The CDR3 spells CAWSLRVYEQYF. In DNA, the CDR3 is TGTGCCTGGAGTCTTAGGGTGTACGAGCAGTACTTC.

V and J are TRBV6-1 and TRBJ1-2; 11 bases are a match to TRBD1. The V gene's germline CDR1 is MNHNS and CDR2 SASEGT. The V and J ends lost 3 bases and 5 bases, in that order; junction bases with no gene match: 5. The CDR3 length is 15 residues. DNA for the CDR3: TGTGCCAGCAGTGACCGGGACAGGGGGTTATATGGCTACACCTTC. Its protein is CASSDRDRGLYGYTF.

The V and J genes are TRBV18 and TRBJ2-2, with a tentative D call TRBD2 (6 bases). Trimming took off 1 base at V and 5 bases at J, with 11 bases between the two ends. The CDR3 is 15 residues long. Germline V lookup: CDR1 KGHSH, CDR2 LQKENI. Written as DNA, the CDR3 is TGTGCCAGCTCACCACTGGGGACTGGAACCGGGGAGCTGTTTTTT. Translating gives CASSPLGTGTGELFF.

The rearrangement joins TRBV28 to TRBJ2-1, with 7 bases lining up with TRBD1. Germline CDR1 MDHEN, CDR2 SYDVKM. The CDR3 loop spans 14 amino acids. The ends lost 11 bases at V and 0 bases at J; junction bases unmatched: 7. In DNA, the CDR3 is TGTGCCTCACTCAGGGACAGCTCCTACAATGAGCAGTTCTTC. It specifies CASLRDSSYNEQFF. Filled out from reference TRBV28 and TRBJ2-1, the complete variable domain reads DVKVTQSSRYLVKRTGEKVFLECVQDMDHENMFWYRQDPGLGLRLIYFSYDVKMKEKGDIPEGYSVSREKKERFSLILESASTNQTSMYLCASLRDSSYNEQFFGPGTRLTVL.

The V call is TRBV19, the J call TRBJ2-3, with 9 bases that match TRBD2. Germline CDR1 reads LNHDA; CDR2 reads SQIVND (reference sequence). This CDR3 spans 14 amino acids. V gave up 4 bases and J gave up 5 bases; unmatched junction bases: 4. The CDR3 region has the DNA TGTGCCAGTAGTACGGCGGGAGGGGGAGATACGCAGTATTTT. Translation: CASSTAGGGDTQYF. Filled out from reference TRBV19 and TRBJ2-3, the complete variable domain reads DGGITQSPKYLFRKEGQNVTLSCEQNLNHDAMYWYRQDPGQGLRLIYYSQIVNDFQKGDIAEGYSVSREKKESFPLTVTSAQKNPTAFYLCASSTAGGGDTQYFGPGTRLTVL.

The chain has TRBV28 and TRBJ1-5; D is unclear. Germline CDR1 reads MDHEN; CDR2 reads SYDVKM. The CDR3 is made up of 13 amino acids. Trimming took 1 base from V and 6 from J, leaving 7 bases between them. CDR3 sequence: CASSLYRSQPQHF. In DNA form, the CDR3 reads TGTGCCAGCAGTTTATATAGGAGTCAGCCCCAGCATTTT. The full variable domain, with the rest looked up from reference TRBV28 and TRBJ1-5, is DVKVTQSSRYLVKRTGEKVFLECVQDMDHENMFWYRQDPGLGLRLIYFSYDVKMKEKGDIPEGYSVSREKKERFSLILESASTNQTSMYLCASSLYRSQPQHFGDGTRLSIL.

The V gene is TRBV30, the J gene TRBJ2-1; weak D call: TRBD2 (5 bases). From germline, CDR1 is GTSNPN and CDR2 SVGIG (reference sequence). The CDR3 spans 14 residues. The CDR3 region is CVGEWRVLGNEQFF. In nucleotides, the CDR3 is TGTGTCGGCGAATGGCGGGTTTTGGGCAATGAGCAGTTCTTC.

The chain recombines TRBV19 with TRBJ1-1; the match to TRBD1 covers 7 bases. This CDR3 spans 18 amino acids. Germline loops: CDR1 LNHDA, CDR2 SQIVND (reference sequence). V lost 6 bases and J lost 1; bases outside the gene matches: 17. CDR3 DNA sequence: TGTGCCAGTAGCTCCCACTTCTATTCACAGGGGAGGAACACTGAAGCTTTCTTT. Amino acids: CASSSHFYSQGRNTEAFF.